The TCR beta chain under discussion was sequenced for a study of T-cell memory formation after mild COVID-19. Whole-study results and caveats: Pre-infection memory carried some responding clones, suggesting that cross-reactive memory joined. Clones contracting day 15 to 85 were balanced CD4/CD8; later expanders leaned CD4+.

This clonotype came up a few times. Its antigen is undetermined. 5'RACE primed at constant segments yielded TCR alpha and TCR beta cDNA libraries bearing sample barcodes and UMIs. TCRdb re-analysed the 5' RACE reads in MiXCR, keeping a single row per CDR3 protein. This sample has 560,000 or so distinct CDR3 sequences, with 17% found just once. The sequenced material came from PBMCs or a T cell subset sorted from them (not recorded which). This clonotype was obtained from an adult woman who had mild COVID-19 (a few samples of this study predate the infection). Cell type and time point are not known.

DNA of the CDR3: TGTGCCACCAGTGATTTGCGTGGAAACACCATATATTTT. It is translated as CATSDLRGNTIYF. The V and J genes are TRBV24-1 and TRBJ1-3; D uncertain. Germline V gene lookup returns CDR1 KGHDR and CDR2 SFDVKD. The ends were cut back, 0 bases at V and 3 bases at J, with 2 bases in the middle. The CDR3 runs to 13 residues.